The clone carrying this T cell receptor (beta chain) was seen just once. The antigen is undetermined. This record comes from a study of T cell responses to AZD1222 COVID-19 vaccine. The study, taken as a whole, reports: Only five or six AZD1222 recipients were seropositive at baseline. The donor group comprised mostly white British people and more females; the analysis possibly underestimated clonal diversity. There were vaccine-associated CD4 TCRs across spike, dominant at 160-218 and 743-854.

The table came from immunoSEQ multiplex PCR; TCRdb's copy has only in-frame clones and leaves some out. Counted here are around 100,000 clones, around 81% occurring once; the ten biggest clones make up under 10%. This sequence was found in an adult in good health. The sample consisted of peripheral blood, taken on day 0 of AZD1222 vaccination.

CDR3 nucleotide sequence: TGTGCCAGCAGTGGGGGGCGAGGCTATGGCTACACCTTC. It encodes CASSGGRGYGYTF. V and J are TRBV28 and TRBJ1-2, with D maybe TRBD1 (6 bases). This CDR3 comprises 13 residues. Germline V gene sequence: CDR1 MDHEN, CDR2 SYDVKM. Trimming left V 5 bases short and J 4 bases short, with 11 bases between.